These 20 T cell receptor beta chains were all obtained from the same sample, sequenced in a study of preoperative IRX-2 immunotherapy in early breast cancer. Treatment given: preoperative locoregional IRX-2 cytokine immunotherapy. Using immunoSEQ multiplex PCR, the repertoire was profiled, and TCRdb retains in-frame clones only, with some absent. Altogether fewer than 35,000 clones are present, roughly 91% being singletons, with the ten largest covering 1.6%. The input for sequencing was tumor tissue, taken after IRX-2 immunotherapy. The receptor source for this set is a human donor with breast cancer.

The chain uses TRBV7-6 and TRBJ2-4, with D hard to call. The V end was cut by 5 bases, the J end by 6 bases, with 26 bases between. CDR1 and CDR2 from the germline V gene are SGHVS and FNYEAQ. The CDR3 contains 18 residues. The CDR3 here is CASSPPGRSNVWGNIQYF. The CDR3 DNA sequence: TGTGCCAGCAGCCCTCCCGGTCGATCAAATGTTTGGGGAAACATTCAGTACTTC.

The CDR3 nucleotides read TGTGCCAGCAGTTACCACTGGGGGGGAGGAGAGACCCAGTACTTC. Translation gives CASSYHWGGGETQYF. The rearrangement links TRBV6-8 to TRBJ2-5, with TRBD2 matching over 7 bases. V shed 2 bases and J 4 bases; nucleotides not matched to a gene: 7. CDR1 is MNHGY, CDR2 SAAAGT, per germline. The CDR3 totals 15 residues.

The chain couples TRBV10-3 to TRBJ1-4; D ambiguous. CDR3 length equals 15 residues. CDR1 and CDR2 from the germline V gene are ENHRY and SYGVKD. Trimming took 0 bases from V and 4 from J, leaving 9 bases between them. Written as DNA, the CDR3 is TGTGCCATCAGTGAGTCGGGAGAAATTAATGAAAAACTGTTTTTT. Translated, it gives CAISESGEINEKLFF.

The chain employs TRBV6-8 and TRBJ1-3; no clear D gene. This CDR3 comprises 15 residues. V dropped 5 bases and J dropped 0 bases, with 11 bases sitting between them. Germline loops: CDR1 MNHGY, CDR2 SAAAGT. As DNA, the CDR3 is TGTGCCAGCAGTCTGGACCGGTACTCTGGAAACACCATATATTTT. It encodes CASSLDRYSGNTIYF.

This clone has a single count. V gene TRBV18 combines with J gene TRBJ1-2; no firm D call. Germline V CDR1 and CDR2: KGHSH, LQKENI. The CDR3 sequence is 12 residues long. V lost 5 bases and J lost 2, with 6 bases in between. In nucleotides, the CDR3 is TGTGCCAGCTCAAGGCCCAACTATGGCTACACCTTC. It codes for CASSRPNYGYTF.

The rearrangement links TRBV7-6 to TRBJ1-2; perhaps TRBD1 as D (5 bases). This CDR3 has 16 residues. CDR1 is SGHVS and CDR2 is FNYEAQ in the germline V gene. V was cut by 6 bases and J by 4 bases, with 21 bases left in between. The CDR3 DNA is TGTGCCAGCAGTAGAGTAGGGGCGAGAGATACCTATGGCTACACCTTC. It translates to CASSRVGARDTYGYTF.

The chain is built from TRBV11-3 and TRBJ1-1, with 7 bases aligning to TRBD1. The germline V gene has CDR1 SGHNT and CDR2 YENEEA. The CDR3 consists of 14 residues. V was pared by 5 bases and J by 5 bases, with 8 bases of the junction left unmatched. CDR3 DNA: TGTGCCAGCAGCGAAACAGGGGCGGGAACTGAAGCTTTCTTT. Translation: CASSETGAGTEAFF.

This chain connects TRBV18 to TRBJ1-2; 10 bases line up with TRBD1. V shed 1 base, J shed 1 base, and the junction held 9 bases outside the gene matches. The CDR3 spans 18 residues. From germline, CDR1 is KGHSH and CDR2 LQKENI. The CDR3 spells CASSPQGQGTSLNYGYTF. The DNA for the CDR3 is TGTGCCAGCTCACCACAGGGACAGGGGACTTCACTTAACTATGGCTACACCTTC.

This chain joins TRBV11-3 and TRBJ2-2, with 11 bases that match TRBD1. Germline V gene sequence: CDR1 SGHNT, CDR2 YENEEA. CDR3 size: 15 residues. The ends lost 4 bases at V and 3 bases at J; junction bases unmatched: 1. CDR3 sequence (DNA): TGTGCCAGCAGCTGGGACAGGGGGTACACCGGGGAGCTGTTTTTT. This encodes CASSWDRGYTGELFF.

This chain joins TRBV7-6 and TRBJ2-5, with D unresolved. Trimming pared 1 base from V and 0 bases from J, leaving 12 bases between. The length of the CDR3 is 16 residues. CDR1 is SGHVS and CDR2 is FNYEAQ in the germline V gene. The CDR3: CASSLGRVGNQETQYF. CDR3 DNA: TGTGCCAGCAGCTTAGGAAGGGTAGGGAACCAAGAGACCCAGTACTTC. Complete variable domain (other parts from reference TRBV7-6 and TRBJ2-5): GAGVSQSPRYKVTKRGQDVALRCDPISGHVSLYWYRQALGQGPEFLTYFNYEAQQDKSGLPNDRFSAERPEGSISTLTIQRTEQRDSAMYRCASSLGRVGNQETQYFGPGTRLLVL.

This clone was seen more than once but under ten times. An ambiguous or unread base is present, and the residue it codes for is denoted X. The rearrangement uses TRBV30 and TRBJ2-5; D remains ambiguous. CDR1 is GTSNPN and CDR2 is SVGIG in the germline V gene (reference sequence). This CDR3 contains 12 residues. V lost 2 bases and J 7 bases, leaving 11 bases between the germline ends. CDR3 region: CAWSKQEXTQYF. CDR3 DNA sequence: TGTGCCTGGAGTAAGCAGGAARGGACCCAGTACTTC.

This clone was observed a few times. The junction shows a germline mismatch at one end, possibly a read error. The rearrangement links TRBV7-1 to TRBJ1-4, with D maybe TRBD1 (5 bases). TRBV7-1 falls under the ORF class, with uncertain function. This CDR3 spans 14 amino acids. The CDR3 is CTSSRDSGSEKLFF. In DNA form, the CDR3 reads TGTACCAGCAGTCGAGACAGTGGGAGTGAAAAACTGTTTTTT.

V and J are TRBV7-1 and TRBJ2-2, with D uncertain. TRBV7-1 is an ORF, and what it does is uncertain. The germline V and J ends were trimmed by 4 bases and 4 bases, with 10 bases remaining between them. This CDR3 region has 14 residues. CDR3 sequence: CASSFLRGTGELFF. The CDR3 DNA follows: TGTGCCAGCAGCTTCTTGAGAGGCACCGGGGAGCTGTTTTTT.

The rearrangement uses TRBV6-7 and TRBJ1-2; TRBD1 matches at 10 bases. TRBV6-7 counts as an open reading frame of uncertain function. V trimming: 5 bases; J trimming: 7 bases; junction bases outside the gene matches: 7. This CDR3 comprises 14 residues. As DNA, the CDR3 is TGTGCCAGCAGTCCCCCACGGACAGGGGGTGGCTACACCTTC. It specifies CASSPPRTGGGYTF.

The rearrangement uses TRBV19 and TRBJ1-5; D possibly corresponds to TRBD1 (5 bases). V was pared by 1 base and J by 0 bases, with 7 bases between. The CDR3 has 15 amino acids. Germline-derived CDR1 and CDR2 are LNHDA and SQIVND (reference sequence). This CDR3 is CASSIGQYSNQPQHF. CDR3 nucleotides: TGTGCCAGTAGTATAGGACAGTATAGCAATCAGCCCCAGCATTTT.

In this sample, this clone turned up a few times. The chain carries TRBV11-3 and TRBJ2-3; 9 positions match TRBD2. Per the germline V gene, CDR1 is SGHNT and CDR2 is YENEEA. Trimming at V came to 4 bases and at J to 4 bases, leaving 6 bases not matched to a gene. The CDR3 runs 15 residues. CDR3 region: CASSWAGGSPDTQYF. CDR3 sequence (DNA): TGTGCCAGCAGCTGGGCGGGAGGGTCCCCAGATACGCAGTATTTT.

The chain employs TRBV30 and TRBJ1-2, with D possibly being TRBD1 (5 bases). Trimming cost V 1 base and J 9 bases, with 12 bases left between them. Germline V gives CDR1 GTSNPN, CDR2 SVGIG (reference sequence). The CDR3 covers 12 residues. The CDR3 DNA is TGTGCCTGGAGTGGATGGAGGGGCCGCTACACCTTC. Residues: CAWSGWRGRYTF.

The genes are TRBV19 and TRBJ1-1; perhaps TRBD1 as D (5 bases). The CDR3 spans 14 residues. Germline loops: CDR1 LNHDA, CDR2 SQIVND (reference sequence). V lost 6 bases, J lost 6 bases, and 17 bases lay in between. The CDR3 DNA reads as TGTGCCAGTAGCGATCTGGGACGCCTGCCTGAAGCTTTCTTT. Amino acids: CASSDLGRLPEAFF.

This clone was observed a few times. This rearrangement joins TRBV11-3 to TRBJ1-2; D possibly corresponds to TRBD1 (5 bases). The CDR3 sequence is 19 residues long. V shed 5 bases and J shed 4 bases, with 29 bases lying between them. The germline V gene encodes CDR1 SGHNT and CDR2 YENEEA. The CDR3, as DNA: TGTGCCAGCAGCCCCCAAAGTCGCAGGGCCACGGGTAGAGGCTATGGCTACACCTTC. Amino acid sequence: CASSPQSRRATGRGYGYTF.

This rearrangement joins TRBV18 to TRBJ2-1, with 8 bases aligning to TRBD2. This CDR3 has 15 amino acids. V shed 5 bases, J shed 0 bases, and the junction held 3 bases outside the gene matches. CDR1 is KGHSH, CDR2 LQKENI, per germline. CDR3 protein: CASSTRGGSYNEQFF. The CDR3, as DNA: TGTGCCAGCTCAACTCGGGGGGGCTCCTACAATGAGCAGTTCTTC.